The 6 T cell receptor beta chains in this list originate from one sample, sequenced in a study of blood T cell repertoires in COVID-19. Profiled with immunoSEQ multiplex PCR; TCRdb holds only in-frame clones, not every one. The profile shows under 35,000 clones, 90% to 95% of them singletons. The specimen sequenced was peripheral blood. The receptors stem from a human donor in a cohort sampled during active COVID-19.

The CDR3 DNA sequence: TGTGCCAGCAGACCCCCGGGACAGGGGATTCATGGCTACACCTTC. The encoded protein is CASRPPGQGIHGYTF. The chain recombines TRBV6-5 with TRBJ1-2, with 10 nucleotides matching TRBD1. The V and J ends lost 6 bases and 6 bases, in that order; junction bases with no gene match: 10. Germline lookup yields CDR1 MNHEY and CDR2 SVGAGI. The CDR3 runs to 15 residues.

The V gene is TRBV5-5, the J gene TRBJ1-5; the D gene is possibly TRBD1 (6 bases). The CDR3 sequence is 16 residues long. Germline V gives CDR1 SGHKS, CDR2 YYEKEE (reference sequence). V lost 4 bases and J lost 6, with 20 bases in between. The CDR3 spells CASSNGDLGGIQPQHF. CDR3 nucleotide sequence: TGTGCCAGCAGCAACGGGGATCTTGGGGGCATTCAGCCCCAGCATTTT.

The table lists this clone with a count of one. This chain links TRBV19 with TRBJ1-4; D gene unclear. V was trimmed by 3 bases and J by 0 bases, leaving 11 bases between them. The germline CDR1 and CDR2 sequences are LNHDA and SQIVND (reference sequence). The CDR3 totals 16 residues. The chain's CDR3 is CASSIDAVATNEKLFF. CDR3 DNA: TGTGCCAGTAGTATCGATGCGGTTGCAACTAATGAAAAACTGTTTTTT. The full variable domain, completed using reference TRBV19 and TRBJ1-4, is DGGITQSPKYLFRKEGQNVTLSCEQNLNHDAMYWYRQDPGQGLRLIYYSQIVNDFQKGDIAEGYSVSREKKESFPLTVTSAQKNPTAFYLCASSIDAVATNEKLFFGSGTQLSVL.

This clone has more than one count but fewer than ten. The chain is built from TRBV6-5 and TRBJ2-7, with TRBD1 matching over 8 bases. This CDR3 comprises 14 residues. Germline V lookup: CDR1 MNHEY, CDR2 SVGAGI. Unmatched junction bases numbered 8, after V lost 6 bases and J lost 4 bases. CDR3 amino acids: CASRRGQGSYEQYV. CDR3 DNA: TGTGCCAGCAGACGTGGACAGGGTTCTTACGAGCAGTACGTC.

This clone occurred once. The rearrangement links TRBV9 to TRBJ2-1; the match to TRBD2 covers 8 bases. V dropped 5 bases and J dropped 0; count of bases not matched to a gene: 4. Germline V gene sequence: CDR1 SGDLS, CDR2 YYNGEE. This CDR3 is 15 amino acids long. The CDR3 nucleotides read TGTGCCAGCAGTCACAGCGGGGGCTCCTACAATGAGCAGTTCTTC. Translated, it gives CASSHSGGSYNEQFF.

In this sample, this clone turned up once. The genes are TRBV6-1 and TRBJ2-5; possible D gene TRBD1, 6 bases. Germline V gives CDR1 MNHNS, CDR2 SASEGT. Trimming cost V 2 bases and J 4 bases, with 11 bases left between them. The CDR3 extends over 14 amino acids. The DNA of the CDR3 is TGTGCCAGCAGTGAACCAGGGGAGATAGAGACCCAGTACTTC. This gives the protein CASSEPGEIETQYF.